This T cell receptor beta chain originates from a study of cytomegalovirus exposure and HLA in healthy donors. The PCR ran on 60 Vbeta and 13 Jbeta primers. Measured with immunoSEQ multiplex PCR; TCRdb has only the in-frame clones, and not every one. Of approximately 130,000 clones in the sample, more than 75% were seen once. CDR1 PRHDT and CDR2 FYEKMQ come from the germline V gene (reference sequence). V shed 1 base and J 0 bases; nucleotides not matched to a gene: 8. The CDR3 has 19 residues. This clone was seen a handful of times. The chain carries TRBV13 and TRBJ2-1; TRBD2 matches 11 bases. Sequenced sample: PBMCs. The sequence was obtained from a man aged 18-30 years in good health and CMV-seronegative. The CDR3 region has the DNA TGTGCCAGCAGCTTAGATGGTAGCGGGGGGGCCAGCTCCTACAATGAGCAGTTCTTC. It codes for CASSLDGSGGASSYNEQFF.